This T cell receptor beta chain was recovered during a study of regulatory T cells in long-lasting Graves disease. Study results and caveats: Persistent disease showed a preference for TRBV28, TRBJ1-2 and TRBJ2-5. Shared public clonotypes totalled around 2,900 in persistent patients, compared with around 880 in new patients.

On this clonotype itself: Its target is not known.

V shed 3 bases and J 3 bases; nucleotides not matched to a gene: 16. This CDR3 region has 20 residues. Germline-derived CDR1 and CDR2 are DFQATT and SNEGSKA (reference sequence). Described time point: newly diagnosed GD, antithyroid drugs for less than 3 months. After RNA was extracted from PBMCs, the TCR library was made from it. Construction of the TCR beta libraries employed iRepertoire HTBI primers in conjunction with Arm-PCR of CDR3 regions. TCRdb reprocessed the multiplex PCR reads via MiXCR and lists one record per CDR3 protein. The sample carries over 500,000 distinct CDR3 sequences, 15% to 20% recorded once. The same data also contributed to another study, on T cells in Graves' hyperthyroidism and ophthalmopathy. From that second work: Exclusion of a patient resulted from uncontrolled infection, other autoimmune disease, pregnancy or lactation. The HTBI primer set drove a first-round RT-PCR of the TCR CDR3.

The source material was peripheral blood mononuclear cells (PBMCs), sampled at new diagnosis, from a patient treated with antithyroid drugs. The V call is TRBV20-1, the J call TRBJ2-1; 14 nucleotides agree with TRBD2. The receptor was derived from a man aged 18 to 29 with Graves disease. In DNA, the CDR3 is TGCAGTGCTAGGGGGCCCGGGACTAGCGGGAGTCACCCGATCTACAATGAGCAGTTCTTC. This sequence encodes CSARGPGTSGSHPIYNEQFF.